This T cell receptor (beta chain) emerged from a study of PD-1 blockade in classical Hodgkin lymphoma (TCRdb year 2020). About the investigation overall: Nivolumab dosing was 3 mg/kg intravenously every 2 weeks, continuing until either disease progression or unacceptable toxicity. The study used TCR beta sequencing and CyTOF to define a peripheral blood immune signature of response to PD-1 blockade in classical Hodgkin lymphoma. Paper-wide results and their limitations: CD4+ but not CD8+ TCR diversity rose significantly by C4D1 (p=0.0027 vs p=0.16), most apparent in complete responders (p=0.02). Baseline TCR diversity was reported as lower in newly diagnosed patients than in healthy donors, and lower still in relapsed/refractory patients. Diversity was lower in patients who began nivolumab less than 1 year after ASCT, so these patients were left out of later analyses to avoid confounding by immune reconstitution. The study was limited to a single clinical trial cohort, and causes of repertoire differences, possibly disease activity or prior therapy, remained undefined. Baseline diversity similar to that of newly diagnosed patients was observed in trial patients achieving complete response, whereas significantly lower diversity was observed in partial responders and progressors.

What the time point label conveys for this sample: cycle 4 day 1 (C4D1), after five to seven weeks of nivolumab. Every trial patient had relapsed following autologous stem cell transplantation, and prior brentuximab vedotin exposure was what differed among cohorts A, B and C. Using a Miltenyi CD4+ T cell isolation kit, CD4+ T cells were purified from thawed PBMCs through magnetic negative selection. The trial cohort included 45 to 65 patients with relapsed/refractory classical Hodgkin lymphoma, and each patient had a best overall response of complete response, partial response or progressive disease. In the multi-cohort phase II CheckMate 205 trial, trial patients received single-agent nivolumab. Best overall response was determined by an independent review committee according to the 2007 International Working Group response criteria. Trial PBMCs were collected immediately before nivolumab initiation (C1D1) and during therapy at cycle 2 day 1 and cycle 4 day 1. Peripheral blood was collected in 8 mL Vacutainer Cell Preparation Tubes, from which PBMCs were isolated by centrifugation and then cryopreserved. Purified CD4+ and CD8+ fractions were prepared only for cases in which an additional PBMC sample was available. Magnetically labelled cells were depleted on LS columns in a quadroMACS separator, and the flow-through was collected as the purified fraction.

V and J are truncated by 3 bases and 0 bases respectively, leaving an intervening sequence of 9 bases. The CDR3 measures 15 amino acids from cysteine to phenylalanine. Only CDR3 DNA remains: 45 bases, in frame from the first base. As encoded in the germline V gene (reference sequence), CDR1 is LNHDA while CDR2 is SQIVND. On this clone: This receptor's antigen is unknown. Per-nucleotide qualities are absent, and no much larger clonotype sits a single base away.

Genomic DNA was extracted with the Qiagen DNeasy kit from unsorted PBMCs and from negatively selected CD4+ and CD8+ fractions. TCR beta CDR3 regions were subjected to amplification by immunoSEQ multiplex PCR with primers that anneal to V and J segments. A synthetic immune receptor repertoire was used to minimize amplification bias, and any remaining bias was removed computationally after sequencing. Per the source publication's procedure: Custom Python scripts were used to quantify repertoire diversity as the Shannon entropy index. Unsorted, CD4+ and CD8+ repertoires were analyzed separately, except for combined analyses in which CD4+ and CD8+ sequences were merged in silico. A clone counted as expanded when the clone's frequency after treatment rose at least 2-fold relative to C1D1, and clones undetected at baseline were given a pseudocount of 0.5. Clones with 0 or 1 copy at C1D1 were defined as singleton clones, while clones with 2 or more copies were defined as non-singleton clones. Clones expanded in unsorted samples were assigned a CD4+, CD8+ or unknown annotation through matching of protein sequences in sorted samples from the same patient. Diversity changes from C1D1 to C4D1 were tested in paired samples using Wilcoxon tests. TCRdb provides this immuneACCESS table in a form limited to in-frame rearrangements. Some clones are lacking; in checked studies, under half of them reflect an unresolved V gene, and why the rest are absent is not known. That table furnishes V, J and clone size, whereas the DNA furnished D and trimming. For this sample there are 34,000 or so clones; approximately 90% appear just once. The top ten clones comprise 0.25% to 0.35% of the sample.

The sequence is built from TRBV19 and TRBJ2-4; the D call could be TRBD1 or TRBD2, with each sharing 6 bases. The sequence was collected from a human donor with classical Hodgkin lymphoma. The sample in question was CD4+ T cells from blood, obtained before the fourth cycle of nivolumab. The DNA sequence is TGTGCCAGTAGTATTCGGGGGCCAGCCAAAAACATTCAGTACTTC. It translates as CASSIRGPAKNIQYF.